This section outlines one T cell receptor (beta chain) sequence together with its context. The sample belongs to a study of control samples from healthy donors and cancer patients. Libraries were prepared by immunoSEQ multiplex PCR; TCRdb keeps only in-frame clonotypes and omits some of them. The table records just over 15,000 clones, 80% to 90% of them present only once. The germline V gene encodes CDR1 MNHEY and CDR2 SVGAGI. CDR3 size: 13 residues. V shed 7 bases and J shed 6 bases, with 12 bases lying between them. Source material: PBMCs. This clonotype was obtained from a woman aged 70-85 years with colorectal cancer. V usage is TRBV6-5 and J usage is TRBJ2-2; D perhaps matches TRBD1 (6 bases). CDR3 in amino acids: CASTRGGSGELFF. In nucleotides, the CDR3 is TGTGCCAGCACCCGAGGGGGATCCGGGGAGCTGTTTTTT.